This TCR beta chain was identified in a study of T cell clones after liver transplantation. Study information: Patients counted as tolerant after at least one year off all immunosuppression, enzymes not exceeding twice normal. Blood was drawn pre-transplant, before withdrawal, and after full or failed withdrawal.

Profiling relied on immunoSEQ multiplex PCR, and the TCRdb table lists in-frame clones only, not all of them. This sample has about 75,000 clones, with approximately 80% found just once. CDR1 and CDR2 (germline): MNHNS, SASEGT. The CDR3 totals 16 residues. The V end was cut by 3 bases, the J end by 2 bases, with 14 bases between. General study results and limits: These preliminary findings come from unstandardized post-transplant sampling times. In 5 of 8 subjects, circulating graft-donor-reactive CD4 TCRbeta sequences fell significantly after transplant.

This clone is a singleton in its sample. What it binds is unknown. The source of this sequence is a human patient who received a liver transplant. The T cells may come from the graft donor. This sample comprised CD4+ T cells from blood, obtained about 50 months after liver transplant. The gene calls are TRBV6-1 and TRBJ1-5; maybe TRBD1 (5 bases). CDR3 region: CASSEGTKSGNQPQHF. For the CDR3, the DNA is TGTGCCAGCAGTGAGGGGACCAAATCGGGCAATCAGCCCCAGCATTTT.